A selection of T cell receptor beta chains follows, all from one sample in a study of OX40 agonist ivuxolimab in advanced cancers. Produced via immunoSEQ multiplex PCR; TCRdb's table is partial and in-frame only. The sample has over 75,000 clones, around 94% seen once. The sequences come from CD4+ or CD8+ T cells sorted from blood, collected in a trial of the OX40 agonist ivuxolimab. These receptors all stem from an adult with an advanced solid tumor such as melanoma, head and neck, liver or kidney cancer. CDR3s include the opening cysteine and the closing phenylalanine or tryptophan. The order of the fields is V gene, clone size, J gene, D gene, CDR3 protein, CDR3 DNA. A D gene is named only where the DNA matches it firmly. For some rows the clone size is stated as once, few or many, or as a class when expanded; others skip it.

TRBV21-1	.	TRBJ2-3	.	CASSNLPGLAGADTQYF	TGTGCCAGCAGCAATTTACCGGGACTAGCGGGAGCAGATACGCAGTATTTT
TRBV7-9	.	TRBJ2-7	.	CASSSTASPYEQYF	TGTGCCAGCAGCTCGACGGCCTCTCCCTACGAGCAGTACTTC
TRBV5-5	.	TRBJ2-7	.	CASSFSGSYEQYF	TGTGCCAGCAGCTTTAGCGGCTCCTACGAGCAGTACTTC
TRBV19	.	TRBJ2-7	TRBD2	CASSIGLAGYEQYF	TGTGCCAGTAGTATTGGGCTAGCGGGTTACGAGCAGTACTTC
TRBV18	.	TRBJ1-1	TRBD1	CASSPGQVNTEAFF	TGTGCCAGCTCACCGGGACAGGTGAACACTGAAGCTTTCTTT
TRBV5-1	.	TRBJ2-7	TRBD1	CASSPWGTGSYEQYF	TGCGCCAGCAGCCCCTGGGGGACAGGGTCCTACGAGCAGTACTTC
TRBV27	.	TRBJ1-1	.	CASSLSLWRGQKNTEAFF	TGTGCCAGCAGTTTAAGTCTTTGGCGTGGTCAGAAGAACACTGAAGCTTTCTTT
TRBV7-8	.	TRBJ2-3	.	CASRSARWGALDTQYF	TGTGCCAGCAGATCAGCGCGGTGGGGGGCGCTAGATACGCAGTATTTT
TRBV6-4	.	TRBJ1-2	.	CASSDGLAGAQGGYTF	TGTGCCAGCAGTGACGGGTTGGCGGGGGCCCAAGGAGGCTACACCTTC
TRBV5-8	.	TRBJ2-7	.	CASLGGPYEQYF	TGTGCCAGCCTGGGGGGGCCCTACGAGCAGTACTTC
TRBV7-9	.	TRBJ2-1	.	CASPGGTAYNEQFF	TGTGCCAGCCCAGGGGGGACAGCTTACAATGAGCAGTTCTTC
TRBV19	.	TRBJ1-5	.	CASSPGRGNQPQHF	TGTGCCAGTAGTCCCGGACGGGGCAATCAGCCCCAGCATTTT
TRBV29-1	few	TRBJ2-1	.	CSVDMGRGDEQFF	TGCAGCGTTGATATGGGCAGGGGCGATGAGCAGTTCTTC
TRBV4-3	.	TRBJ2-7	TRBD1	CASSQGTGAGYEQYF	TGCGCCAGCAGCCAAGGAACAGGGGCCGGCTACGAGCAGTACTTC
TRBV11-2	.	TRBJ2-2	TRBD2	CASSSRGSGDTGELFF	TGTGCCAGCAGTTCCCGGGGTAGCGGGGACACCGGGGAGCTGTTTTTT
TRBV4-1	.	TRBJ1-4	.	CASSPVRGTNEKLFF	TGCGCCAGCAGCCCTGTCAGGGGAACTAATGAAAAACTGTTTTTT
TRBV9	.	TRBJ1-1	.	CASSRSIQGTEAFF	TGTGCCAGCAGTCGATCAATACAGGGAACTGAAGCTTTCTTT
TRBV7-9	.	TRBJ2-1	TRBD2	CATSLAGLYNEQFF	TGTGCCACTTCGTTAGCGGGACTCTACAATGAGCAGTTCTTC
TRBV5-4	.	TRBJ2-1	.	CASSFYYNEQFF	TGTGCCAGCAGCTTCTATTACAATGAGCAGTTCTTC
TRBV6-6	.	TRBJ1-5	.	CASMGRINQPQHF	TGTGCCAGCATGGGCAGAATAAATCAGCCCCAGCATTTT
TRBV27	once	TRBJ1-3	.	CASSPKGRDSGNTIYF	TGTGCCAGCAGCCCGAAAGGCAGAGACTCTGGAAACACCATATATTTT
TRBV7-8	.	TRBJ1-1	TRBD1	CASIEYGTGMNTEAFF	TGTGCCAGCATCGAATACGGGACAGGAATGAACACTGAAGCTTTCTTT
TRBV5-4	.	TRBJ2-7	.	CASSERTTRLVSYEQYF	TGTGCCAGCAGCGAGCGAACGACTAGACTCGTTTCCTACGAGCAGTACTTC
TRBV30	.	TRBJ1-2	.	CAWSHGRGGYTF	TGTGCCTGGAGTCATGGCAGGGGCGGCTACACCTTC
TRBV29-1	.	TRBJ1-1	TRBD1	CSADTGGFNEAFF	TGCAGCGCGGATACAGGGGGTTTTAATGAAGCTTTCTTT
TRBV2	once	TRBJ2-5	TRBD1	CASRPGQGALETQYF	TGTGCCAGCAGACCGGGACAGGGGGCTTTAGAGACCCAGTACTTC
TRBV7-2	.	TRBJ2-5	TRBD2	CASSIVSGGAETQYF	TGTGCCAGCAGCATCGTTAGCGGGGGGGCCGAGACCCAGTACTTC
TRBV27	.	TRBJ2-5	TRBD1	CASSLSGQGAGETQYF	TGTGCCAGCAGTTTATCGGGACAGGGGGCAGGGGAGACCCAGTACTTC
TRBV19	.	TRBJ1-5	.	CASSIGGYSNQPQHF	TGTGCCAGTAGTATTGGGGGGTATAGCAATCAGCCCCAGCATTTT
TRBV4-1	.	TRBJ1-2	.	CASSQTDRYKTNYGYTF	TGCGCCAGCAGCCAAACGGACCGGTACAAGACTAACTATGGCTACACCTTC
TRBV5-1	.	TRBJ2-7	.	CASSLVGQNYEQYF	TGCGCCAGCAGCTTGGTCGGACAGAACTACGAGCAGTACTTC
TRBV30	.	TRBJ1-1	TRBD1	CAWSVRGGGWGTEAFF	TGTGCCTGGAGTGTACGAGGGGGCGGTTGGGGCACTGAAGCTTTCTTT
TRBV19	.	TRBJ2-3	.	CASSMGAEPYTDTQYF	TGTGCCAGTAGTATGGGAGCGGAACCCTACACAGATACGCAGTATTTT
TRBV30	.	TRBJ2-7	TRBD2	CAWSYGEGYEQYF	TGTGCCTGGAGTTACGGGGAGGGCTACGAGCAGTACTTC
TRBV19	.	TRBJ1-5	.	CASGGGNQPQHF	TGTGCCAGTGGGGGCGGCAATCAGCCCCAGCATTTT
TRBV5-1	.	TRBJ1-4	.	CASSLFGGDDEKLFF	TGCGCCAGCAGCTTATTCGGGGGGGACGATGAAAAACTGTTTTTT
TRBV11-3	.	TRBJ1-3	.	CASSLDGSSGNTIYF	TGTGCCAGCAGCTTAGACGGATCCTCTGGAAACACCATATATTTT
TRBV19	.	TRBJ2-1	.	CASQEGSYNEQFF	TGTGCCAGTCAAGAGGGGTCCTACAATGAGCAGTTCTTC
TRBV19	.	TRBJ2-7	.	CASSPGHYEQYF	TGTGCCAGTAGTCCCGGCCATTACGAGCAGTACTTC
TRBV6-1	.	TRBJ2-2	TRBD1	CASSEARGRYTGELFF	TGTGCCAGCAGTGAAGCTAGGGGGCGGTACACCGGGGAGCTGTTTTTT
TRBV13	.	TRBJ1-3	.	CASRDGSGNTIYF	TGTGCCAGCAGAGACGGGTCTGGAAACACCATATATTTT
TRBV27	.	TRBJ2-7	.	CASSFLGYEQYF	TGTGCCAGCAGTTTCCTTGGGTACGAGCAGTACTTC
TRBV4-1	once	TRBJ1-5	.	CASSQGSDSNQPQHF	TGCGCCAGCAGCCAAGGGTCGGATAGCAATCAGCCCCAGCATTTT
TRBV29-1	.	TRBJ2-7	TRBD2	CSAGTSGIYEQYF	TGCAGCGCCGGGACTAGCGGAATTTACGAGCAGTACTTC
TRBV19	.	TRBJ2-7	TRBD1	CASSMIHRGTSYEQYF	TGTGCCAGTAGTATGATCCACAGGGGGACCTCCTACGAGCAGTACTTC
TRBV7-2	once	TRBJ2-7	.	CASSLPDSFYEQYF	TGTGCCAGCAGCTTACCGGACAGCTTTTACGAGCAGTACTTC
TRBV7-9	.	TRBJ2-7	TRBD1	CASSLIRRGLQGVWDEQYF	TGTGCCAGCAGCTTAATCCGTCGGGGGTTACAGGGGGTATGGGACGAGCAGTACTTC
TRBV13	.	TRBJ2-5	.	CASSLRGQPVEGETQYF	TGTGCCAGCAGCTTAAGAGGTCAGCCCGTGGAGGGGGAGACCCAGTACTTC
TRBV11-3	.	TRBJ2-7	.	CASSYKFGGEQYF	TGTGCCAGCAGCTATAAGTTCGGGGGCGAGCAGTACTTC
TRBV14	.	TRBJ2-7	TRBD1	CASSWTGGSYEQYF	TGTGCCAGCAGCTGGACAGGGGGCTCTTACGAGCAGTACTTC